The 32 T cell receptor beta chains below come from one sample, sequenced in a study of blood T cell repertoires in COVID-19. Produced via immunoSEQ multiplex PCR; TCRdb's table is partial and in-frame only. Here the sample spans about 100,000 clones, roughly 90% being singletons. The sequenced material came from peripheral blood. The source is a woman aged 45-59 years with COVID-19, enrolled during active disease.

The chain carries TRBV3-1 (or the pseudogene TRBV3-2) and TRBJ1-4, with D tentatively TRBD1 (5 bases). The CDR3 extends over 17 amino acids. Germline loops: CDR1 LGHDT, CDR2 YNNKEL (reference sequence). Trimming cost V 0 bases and J 4 bases, with 15 bases left between them. This CDR3 reads CASSQEGKGVYNEKLFF. CDR3 nucleotide sequence: TGTGCCAGCAGCCAAGAAGGGAAAGGGGTTTATAATGAAAAACTGTTTTTT.

The chain has TRBV19 and TRBJ2-5; 7 bases line up with TRBD1. From germline, CDR1 is LNHDA and CDR2 SQIVND (reference sequence). CDR3 length equals 15 residues. After removal of 2 bases from V and 5 bases from J, the junction contained 8 bases not matched to a gene. The CDR3 DNA sequence: TGTGCCAGTAGTATAACAACAGGGGATGGGGAGACCCAGTACTTC. As protein: CASSITTGDGETQYF.

The chain combines TRBV4-1 with TRBJ1-6; 7 positions match TRBD1. Germline V gene data show CDR1 as MGHRA and CDR2 as YSYEKL. The J segment lost 4 bases and the V segment lost 4 bases, leaving 10 bases of the junction unmatched. The CDR3 loop spans 17 amino acids. CDR3 sequence reads: CASSRPIWGQYNSPLHF. Written as DNA, the CDR3 is TGCGCCAGCAGCCGGCCAATTTGGGGACAGTATAATTCACCCCTCCACTTT.

The V gene is TRBV5-6, the J gene TRBJ2-5, with D possibly matching TRBD1 (5 bases). Trimming cost V 0 bases and J 3 bases, with 9 bases left between them. CDR1 SGHDT and CDR2 YYEEEE come from the germline V gene. The CDR3 runs to 14 residues. CDR3: CASSLGVREETQYF. The CDR3, as DNA: TGTGCCAGCAGCTTGGGGGTCAGGGAAGAGACCCAGTACTTC.

A word on this clone: This same CDR3 is encoded by further DNA sequences in the sample. The J gene is TRBJ1-2, the V gene TRBV27, with 7 bases that match TRBD1. The CDR3 extends over 13 amino acids. From germline, CDR1 is MNHEY and CDR2 SMNVEV (reference sequence). The ends lost 6 bases at V and 4 bases at J; junction bases unmatched: 5. The CDR3 sequence: CASSPTGPYGYTF. The CDR3 DNA is TGTGCCAGCAGCCCGACAGGGCCCTATGGCTACACCTTC.

V and J are TRBV2 and TRBJ1-2; 10 bases match TRBD1. J lost 7 bases, V lost 8 bases, and 7 bases had no gene match. The CDR3 runs 13 residues. Germline V gene lookup returns CDR1 SNHLY and CDR2 FYNNEI. CDR3 coding DNA: TGTGCCAGCCTGAGGGACAGGGGATTTGGCTACACCTTC. Protein sequence: CASLRDRGFGYTF.

This clone appeared a single time. The chain recombines TRBV9 with TRBJ1-2, with D hard to call. The CDR3 has 13 residues. The germline V gene has CDR1 SGDLS and CDR2 YYNGEE. V lost 0 bases and J lost 8, with 11 bases in between. CDR3 sequence (DNA): TGTGCCAGCAGCGTAGGAGGAGCGGGGGGCTACACCTTC. Its protein is CASSVGGAGGYTF.

The V gene is TRBV5-5, the J gene TRBJ1-5; D is perhaps TRBD1 (5 bases). Germline loops: CDR1 SGHKS, CDR2 YYEKEE (reference sequence). The CDR3 extends over 14 amino acids. With 3 bases removed from V and 2 bases from J, the gap between germline ends came to 9 bases. The CDR3, as DNA: TGTGCCAGCAGCTACAGGAGCCGCAATCAGCCCCAGCATTTT. Amino acid sequence: CASSYRSRNQPQHF. Supplemented by reference TRBV5-5 and TRBJ1-5, the full variable domain reads DAGVTQSPTHLIKTRGQQVTLRCSPISGHKSVSWYQQVLGQGPQFIFQYYEKEERGRGNFPDRFSARQFPNYSSELNVNALLLGDSALYLCASSYRSRNQPQHFGDGTRLSIL.

The V and J genes are TRBV6-5 and TRBJ1-1; 7 nucleotides match TRBD1. The V and J ends lost 6 bases and 0 bases, in that order; junction bases with no gene match: 7. Germline V gene data show CDR1 as MNHEY and CDR2 as SVGAGI. The CDR3 runs to 15 residues. The CDR3 reads CASRTRDSLNTEAFF. The CDR3 region has the DNA TGTGCCAGCAGGACGAGGGACAGCTTGAACACTGAAGCTTTCTTT.

The chain has TRBV18 and TRBJ1-2, with TRBD1 matching 7 bases. CDR3 length: 16 amino acids. Germline CDR1 reads KGHSH; CDR2 reads LQKENI. V trimming: 2 bases; J trimming: 1 base; junction bases outside the gene matches: 7. The CDR3 loop reads CASSPSTQGVNYGYTF. CDR3 nucleotides: TGTGCCAGCTCACCATCCACCCAGGGGGTTAACTATGGCTACACCTTC.

The chain uses TRBV27 and TRBJ1-4; no firm D call. The CDR3 runs 15 residues. The V end was cut by 4 bases, the J end by 6 bases, with 15 bases between. The germline gives CDR1 MNHEY, CDR2 SMNVEV (reference sequence). The CDR3 sequence is CASSYYSGSDEKLFF. The CDR3 coding sequence is TGTGCCAGCAGTTACTACTCTGGGTCAGATGAAAAACTGTTTTTT.

The V call is TRBV24-1, the J call TRBJ1-5, with a tentative D call TRBD1 (5 bases). This CDR3 contains 13 residues. The V end was cut by 6 bases, the J end by 6 bases, with 11 bases between. In germline, CDR1 is KGHDR, CDR2 SFDVKD. The CDR3 region has the DNA TGTGCCACCAGTCGGGACGGGGGTCAGCCCCAGCATTTT. This codes for CATSRDGGQPQHF.

V gene TRBV5-1 combines with J gene TRBJ1-1, with D possibly being TRBD1 (6 bases). The CDR3 spans 15 residues. V dropped 1 base and J dropped 5 bases, with 15 bases sitting between them. Per the germline V gene, CDR1 is SGHRS and CDR2 is YFSETQ. The CDR3 nucleotides read TGCGCCAGCAGCTTGTTAGGAACAGGGAGAACTGAAGCTTTCTTT. Translation: CASSLLGTGRTEAFF.

The gene calls are TRBV9 and TRBJ1-2; 10 bases match TRBD1. Germline CDR1 is SGDLS and CDR2 is YYNGEE. With 5 bases clipped from V and 8 bases from J, the junction kept 3 bases outside the gene matches. This CDR3 contains 12 residues. CDR3 sequence: CASRRTGGGYTF. In nucleotides, the CDR3 is TGTGCCAGCAGACGGACAGGGGGAGGCTACACCTTC.

The rearrangement joins TRBV6-5 to TRBJ2-3; 12 nucleotides agree with TRBD2. The CDR3 sequence is 14 residues long. V lost 6 bases and J lost 7; bases outside the gene matches: 5. The germline V gene has CDR1 MNHEY and CDR2 SVGAGI. The CDR3 loop reads CASRASGGAYTQYF. The DNA for the CDR3 is TGTGCCAGCAGGGCTAGCGGGGGGGCTTATACGCAGTATTTT.

The chain recombines TRBV6-2 or TRBV6-3 with TRBJ1-6; D might be TRBD1 (5 bases). V gave up 5 bases and J gave up 6 bases, with 14 bases separating them. The CDR3 contains 15 residues. Germline assignment: CDR1 MNHEY and CDR2 SVGEGT. The CDR3 DNA follows: TGTGCCAGCAGTAAAAGACAGCTTTCTAATTCACCCCTCCACTTT. Protein sequence: CASSKRQLSNSPLHF.

V is TRBV11-2 and J is TRBJ2-1, with TRBD2 as a possible D gene (6 bases). The CDR3 length is 17 residues. Germline CDR1 is SGHAT and CDR2 is FQNNGV. V was trimmed by 5 bases and J by 0 bases, leaving 17 bases between them. The CDR3 nucleotides read TGTGCCAGCAGCCAAGGGACTTTGCATAGCTCCTACAATGAGCAGTTCTTC. Residues: CASSQGTLHSSYNEQFF.

The J gene is TRBJ2-3, the V gene TRBV15; the match to TRBD2 covers 8 bases. CDR3 length equals 13 residues. J lost 6 bases, V lost 8 bases, and 7 bases had no gene match. Germline-derived CDR1 and CDR2 are LNHNV and YYDKDF (reference sequence). The CDR3 here is CATRGGQQDTQYF. CDR3 coding DNA: TGTGCCACCCGCGGGGGGCAGCAGGATACGCAGTATTTT.

J is TRBJ2-1 and V is TRBV20-1; 7 bases match TRBD2. With V trimmed by 3 bases and J by 8 bases, 10 bases remained unmatched. Germline CDR1 DFQATT, CDR2 SNEGSKA (reference sequence). The CDR3 consists of 14 residues. The chain's CDR3 is CSASGSGGLYEQFF. In DNA form, the CDR3 reads TGCAGTGCTAGTGGGTCGGGGGGTTTATATGAGCAGTTCTTC.

The chain links TRBV5-5 to TRBJ1-1, with D perhaps matching TRBD1 (5 bases). Germline V CDR1 and CDR2: SGHKS, YYEKEE (reference sequence). The ends were cut back, 6 bases at V and 0 bases at J, with 15 bases in the middle. The CDR3 is 15 residues long. CDR3 sequence reads: CASTRDGGMNTEAFF. The CDR3 region has the DNA TGTGCCAGCACCAGAGACGGGGGGATGAACACTGAAGCTTTCTTT. Based on the CDR3 plus reference TRBV5-5 and TRBJ1-1, the full variable domain is DAGVTQSPTHLIKTRGQQVTLRCSPISGHKSVSWYQQVLGQGPQFIFQYYEKEERGRGNFPDRFSARQFPNYSSELNVNALLLGDSALYLCASTRDGGMNTEAFFGQGTRLTVV.

The rearrangement links TRBV11-3 to TRBJ2-7; 7 bases are a match to TRBD1. Germline CDR1 and CDR2: SGHNT and YENEEA. Trimming removed 1 base from V and 3 bases from J; junction bases left unmatched: 12. The CDR3 runs 17 residues. The CDR3 DNA reads TGTGCCAGCAGCTTAGGTAGAGGGGGCCTATCGGACTACGAGCAGTACTTC. The encoded protein is CASSLGRGGLSDYEQYF.

The gene calls are TRBV6-5 and TRBJ1-3; D perhaps matches TRBD1 (6 bases). Per germline, CDR1 MNHEY and CDR2 SVGAGI. With 8 bases removed from V and 8 bases from J, the gap between germline ends came to 16 bases. The CDR3 is made up of 13 amino acids. For the CDR3, the DNA is TGTGCCAGCGAATTGCAGGGGTGGGACACCATATATTTT. This codes for CASELQGWDTIYF.

The chain couples TRBV7-9 to TRBJ2-6, with 10 positions matching TRBD1. From germline, CDR1 is SEHNR and CDR2 FQNEAQ (reference sequence). Germline trimming cut 4 bases from V and 5 bases from J; bases unmatched to any gene: 11. This CDR3 has 18 residues. DNA for the CDR3: TGTGCCAGCAGCTCTTCCGGGACAGGGGCCTGGAGGGCCAACGTCCTGACTTTC. It codes for CASSSSGTGAWRANVLTF.

This clone was picked up one time. J is TRBJ1-5 and V is TRBV19, with 8 nucleotides matching TRBD1. J was trimmed by 7 bases and V by 6 bases; bases with no gene match: 8. CDR3 size: 14 residues. CDR1 is LNHDA and CDR2 is SQIVND in the germline V gene (reference sequence). The CDR3 DNA reads TGTGCCAGTAGGACACAGGGGGAGCGGCAGCCCCAGCATTTT. Residues: CASRTQGERQPQHF.

The chain links TRBV4-3 to TRBJ1-2, with D perhaps matching TRBD1 (5 bases). The germline V gene encodes CDR1 LGHNA and CDR2 YSLEER. V lost 0 bases to trimming and J lost 6 bases, with 8 bases between them. This CDR3 has 13 amino acids. The DNA of the CDR3 is TGCGCCAGCAGCCAAGATCGGGGGGATGGCTACACCTTC. It encodes CASSQDRGDGYTF.

The rearrangement uses TRBV13 and TRBJ2-7, with 7 bases matching TRBD1. This CDR3 has 13 amino acids. Germline assignment: CDR1 PRHDT and CDR2 FYEKMQ (reference sequence). J lost 3 bases, V lost 5 bases, and 4 bases had no gene match. CDR3 amino acids: CASSRRDSYEQYF. The CDR3 DNA sequence: TGTGCCAGCAGCCGCCGGGACAGCTACGAGCAGTACTTC.

The V gene is TRBV27, the J gene TRBJ1-5; TRBD1 is a possible D gene (6 bases). The length of the CDR3 is 15 residues. Trimming stripped 0 bases from V and 6 bases from J, with 12 bases between. The V gene's germline CDR1 is MNHEY and CDR2 SMNVEV (reference sequence). The CDR3 sequence is CASSLSGGWGQPQHF. The DNA for the CDR3 is TGTGCCAGCAGTTTATCAGGGGGATGGGGTCAGCCCCAGCATTTT.

The V call is TRBV19, the J call TRBJ2-5; 7 bases agree with TRBD1. V was pared by 2 bases and J by 2 bases, with 8 bases of the junction left unmatched. The V gene's germline CDR1 is LNHDA and CDR2 SQIVND (reference sequence). The CDR3 loop spans 16 amino acids. The CDR3 spells CASSIQGEWSQETQYF. CDR3 coding DNA: TGTGCCAGTAGTATACAGGGGGAGTGGTCGCAAGAGACCCAGTACTTC.

CDR3 nucleotide sequence: TGTGCCAGCTCCAAAAGGGGGAACACTGAAGCTTTCTTT. It translates to CASSKRGNTEAFF. The rearrangement joins TRBV6-5 to TRBJ1-1, with D possibly TRBD1 on 5 matching bases. The germline CDR1 and CDR2 sequences are MNHEY and SVGAGI. This CDR3 has 13 amino acids. Trimming pared 8 bases from V and 1 base from J, leaving 11 bases between.

This clone was picked up one time. The CDR3 loop is CASSSPPGHQGYTF. CDR3 nucleotides: TGTGCCAGCAGCTCACCCCCCGGACATCAGGGCTACACCTTC. This chain joins TRBV7-2 and TRBJ1-2, with D possibly TRBD1 on 5 matching bases. In germline, CDR1 is SGHTA, CDR2 FQGNSA. The CDR3 consists of 14 residues. Between the trimmed V and J ends, which lost 4 bases and 8 bases, there was a span of 17 bases.

This clone appeared once. The J gene is TRBJ1-3, the V gene TRBV5-6; possibly TRBD1 for D (5 bases). In germline, CDR1 is SGHDT, CDR2 YYEEEE. V lost 3 bases to trimming and J lost 9 bases, with 13 bases between them. The CDR3 sequence is 13 residues long. DNA for the CDR3: TGTGCCAGCAGCTCCGGGGGATTGGGCACCATATATTTT. Encoded protein: CASSSGGLGTIYF.

The V and J genes are TRBV28 and TRBJ1-5, with D maybe TRBD1 (6 bases). There are 17 residues in the CDR3. V was clipped by 4 bases and J by 4 bases, with 20 bases between them. The germline gives CDR1 MDHEN, CDR2 SYDVKM. CDR3 loop: CASSSPPAGAGNQPQHF. The CDR3 nucleotides are TGTGCCAGCAGTTCCCCCCCAGCGGGGGCCGGGAATCAGCCCCAGCATTTT.